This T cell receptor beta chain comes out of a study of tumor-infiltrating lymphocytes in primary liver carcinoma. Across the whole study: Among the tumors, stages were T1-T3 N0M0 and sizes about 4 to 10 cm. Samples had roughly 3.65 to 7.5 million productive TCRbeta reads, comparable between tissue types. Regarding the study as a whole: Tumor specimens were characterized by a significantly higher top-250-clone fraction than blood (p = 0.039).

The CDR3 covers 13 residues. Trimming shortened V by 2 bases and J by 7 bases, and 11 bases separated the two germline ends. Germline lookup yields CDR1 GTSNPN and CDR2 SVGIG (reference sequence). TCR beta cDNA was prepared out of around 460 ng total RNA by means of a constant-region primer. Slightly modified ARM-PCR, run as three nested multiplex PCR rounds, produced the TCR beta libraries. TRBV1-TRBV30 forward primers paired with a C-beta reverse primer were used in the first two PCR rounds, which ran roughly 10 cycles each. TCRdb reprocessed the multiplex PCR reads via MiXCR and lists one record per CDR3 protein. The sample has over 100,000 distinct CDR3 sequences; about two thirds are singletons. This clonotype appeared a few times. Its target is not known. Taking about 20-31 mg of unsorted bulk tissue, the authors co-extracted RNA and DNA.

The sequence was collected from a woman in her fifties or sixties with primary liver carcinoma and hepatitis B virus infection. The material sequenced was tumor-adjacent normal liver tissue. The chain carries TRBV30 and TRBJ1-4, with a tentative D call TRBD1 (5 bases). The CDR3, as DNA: TGTGCCTGGAGTCGAAGACAGACTGAAAAACTGTTTTTT. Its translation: CAWSRRQTEKLFF.